This note documents a single T cell receptor (beta chain) sequence. The PCR had 60 Vbeta and 13 Jbeta primers. Assay: immunoSEQ multiplex PCR; the TCRdb copy retains only in-frame clones and omits some. Of about 200,000 clones listed, 55% to 75% are singletons. This entry is derived from a study of cytomegalovirus exposure and HLA in healthy donors. The CDR3 runs 14 residues. Germline CDR1 and CDR2: SNHLY and FYNNEI. The sequenced sample consisted of PBMCs. The chain joins TRBV2 to TRBJ1-6; 7 nucleotides agree with TRBD1. This TCR derives from a middle-aged man in good health and CMV-seropositive. The CDR3 DNA reads as TGTGCGGGCGGGACAGCTTTATATAATTCACCCCTCCACTTT. Translating it yields CAGGTALYNSPLHF.